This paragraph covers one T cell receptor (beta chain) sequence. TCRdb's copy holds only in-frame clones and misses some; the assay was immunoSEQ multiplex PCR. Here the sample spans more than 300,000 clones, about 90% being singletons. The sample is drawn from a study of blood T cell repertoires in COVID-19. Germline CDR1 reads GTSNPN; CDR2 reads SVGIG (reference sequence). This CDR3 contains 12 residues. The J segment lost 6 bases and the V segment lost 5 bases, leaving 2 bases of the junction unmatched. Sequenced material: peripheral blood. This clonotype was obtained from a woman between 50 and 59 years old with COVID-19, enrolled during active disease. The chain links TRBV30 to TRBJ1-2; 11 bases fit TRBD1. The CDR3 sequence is CAWGTGGNGYTF. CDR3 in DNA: TGTGCCTGGGGGACAGGGGGAAATGGCTACACCTTC.